The 21 T cell receptor beta chains presented below share a single source sample, sequenced in a study of CD8 T cells in ankylosing spondylitis. TCRdb ran MiXCR on the 5' RACE reads and lists one entry per CDR3 protein. The profile covers some 120,000 distinct CDR3 sequences, with roughly 13% appearing a single time and just under 3% taken by the ten largest. Input material: blood, either unsorted or a sorted T cell fraction (not recorded which). These TCRs come from a female donor with ankylosing spondylitis or in good health (not recorded which).

This clonotype was observed many times. In DNA, the CDR3 is TGTGCCAGCTCACCGCAGCGGGAGTACCAAGAGACCCAGTACTTC. Translation: CASSPQREYQETQYF. The rearrangement uses TRBV18 and TRBJ2-5; 8 bases fit TRBD2. The CDR3 runs 15 residues. Germline CDR1 and CDR2: KGHSH and LQKENI. V was clipped by 3 bases and J by 0 bases; unmatched bases: 3. Full variable domain (missing parts from reference TRBV18 and TRBJ2-5): NAGVMQNPRHLVRRRGQEARLRCSPMKGHSHVYWYRQLPEEGLKFMVYLQKENIIDESGMPKERFSAEFPKEGPSILRIQQVVRGDSAAYFCASSPQREYQETQYFGPGTRLLVL.

This clonotype appeared a single time. Since a much larger clone is just one base distant, this may be a read error. The rearrangement uses TRBV12-3 or TRBV12-4 and TRBJ1-5; D is uncertain. The CDR3 has 12 amino acids. CDR3: CTSSFGGQPQHF. The CDR3, as DNA: TGTACCAGCAGTTTCGGAGGTCAGCCCCAGCATTTT.

Written as DNA, the CDR3 is TGCGCCAGCAGCTTGAGGGTAGCGGATAGCACAGATACGCAGTATTTT. It translates to CASSLRVADSTDTQYF. This chain connects TRBV5-1 to TRBJ2-3, with D possibly matching TRBD2 (6 bases). Trimming stripped 1 base from V and 0 bases from J, with 12 bases between. The CDR3 length is 16 residues. In germline, CDR1 is SGHRS, CDR2 YFSETQ.

Ten or more counts support this clonotype. The V gene is TRBV12-3 or TRBV12-4, the J gene TRBJ2-7; D is perhaps TRBD1 or TRBD2 (7 bases each). The CDR3 consists of 15 residues. The V end lost 4 bases, the J end lost 4 bases, and 17 bases lay between the germline ends. In nucleotides, the CDR3 is TGTGCCAGCAGTTCCGGGGGGACAGCCGTATACGAGCAGTACTTC. This sequence encodes CASSSGGTAVYEQYF.

This clonotype was seen at least ten times. V usage is TRBV12-3 or TRBV12-4 and J usage is TRBJ2-2; 7 bases match TRBD2. The V segment lost 0 bases and the J segment 7 bases; nucleotides outside the gene matches: 8. The CDR3 has 16 residues. CDR3 region: CASSLAGGPWNGELFF. The CDR3 DNA follows: TGTGCCAGCAGTTTAGCGGGAGGGCCGTGGAACGGGGAGCTGTTTTTT.

The table lists this clonotype with many counts. The chain employs TRBV20-1 and TRBJ1-2; D possibly corresponds to TRBD1 (5 bases). Trimming removed 4 bases at V and 2 bases at J, with 11 bases between. Germline CDR1 and CDR2: DFQATT and SNEGSKA (reference sequence). The CDR3 sequence is 13 residues long. CDR3 sequence reads: CSAIIRDNYGYTF. The CDR3 DNA sequence: TGCAGTGCTATTATCCGGGACAACTATGGCTACACCTTC.

The V call is TRBV7-9, the J call TRBJ1-1; D remains unclear. The CDR3 runs to 14 residues. Germline V gene lookup returns CDR1 SEHNR and CDR2 FQNEAQ (reference sequence). Trimming removed 5 bases at V and 5 bases at J, with 15 bases between. The CDR3, as DNA: TGTGCCAGCAGCCGCGACGGGCTTTGGACTGAAGCTTTCTTT. This gives the protein CASSRDGLWTEAFF.

This clonotype was counted many times. The chain is built from TRBV20-1 and TRBJ2-7; TRBD2 might be the D (6 bases). CDR1 and CDR2 (germline): DFQATT, SNEGSKA (reference sequence). The CDR3 spans 14 residues. V shed 5 bases and J shed 6 bases, with 20 bases lying between them. Here the CDR3 reads CSAHAGSLPAEQYF. The CDR3, as DNA: TGCAGTGCTCACGCCGGGAGCCTCCCTGCCGAGCAGTACTTC.

This chain joins TRBV12-3 or TRBV12-4 and TRBJ2-5, with D unclear. Trimming took 5 bases from V and 5 from J, leaving 12 bases between them. This CDR3 spans 13 amino acids. In DNA form, the CDR3 reads TGTGCCAGCAGTCCCCGGGCCGGGGAGACCCAGTACTTC. Its protein product is CASSPRAGETQYF.

This clonotype was observed a handful of times. The gene calls are TRBV5-1 and TRBJ2-7; D unresolved. The CDR3 runs to 15 residues. The germline CDR1 and CDR2 sequences are SGHRS and YFSETQ. Trimming removed 3 bases from V and 0 bases from J, with 13 bases in between. CDR3 in DNA: TGCGCCAGCAGCTCTCTTTTCGGGCGCTCCTACGAGCAGTACTTC. Protein sequence: CASSSLFGRSYEQYF.

This clonotype turned up a few times. V gene TRBV12-3 or TRBV12-4 combines with J gene TRBJ2-2; TRBD1 matches at 9 bases. V gave up 3 bases and J gave up 7 bases; unmatched junction bases: 6. The CDR3 contains 15 residues. The CDR3 sequence: CASSFHRGRDGELFF. CDR3 in DNA: TGTGCCAGCAGTTTCCACAGGGGGCGCGACGGGGAGCTGTTTTTT.

This chain links TRBV15 with TRBJ2-7; TRBD2 matches 8 bases. This CDR3 spans 16 amino acids. The ends lost 0 bases at V and 3 bases at J; junction bases unmatched: 7. Looked up from germline, CDR1 is LNHNV and CDR2 is YYDKDF (reference sequence). CDR3 nucleotide sequence: TGTGCCACCAGCAGAGATTCGGCGGGGGGAGTCTACGAGCAGTACTTC. Translation: CATSRDSAGGVYEQYF.

This clonotype occurred many times. V usage is TRBV12-3 or TRBV12-4 and J usage is TRBJ1-5; the D is unclear. Trimming cost V 3 bases and J 5 bases, with 5 bases left between them. The CDR3 consists of 12 residues. DNA for the CDR3: TGTGCCAGCAGTTTCGGGGATCAGCCCCAGCATTTT. This sequence encodes CASSFGDQPQHF.

In this sample, this clonotype turned up many times. The J gene is TRBJ2-2, the V gene TRBV9; a weak D match, TRBD1 (6 bases). The CDR3 loop spans 16 amino acids. The germline V and J ends were trimmed by 0 bases and 3 bases, with 12 bases remaining between them. The germline CDR1 and CDR2 sequences are SGDLS and YYNGEE. CDR3 DNA: TGTGCCAGCAGCGTAGAAACAGGGTCGGACACCGGGGAGCTGTTTTTT. Translated, it gives CASSVETGSDTGELFF.

CDR3 coding DNA: TGTGCCAGCAGTTATAGGGTCGGTCAGAACTCTTTCTACGAGCAGTACTTC. The encoded protein is CASSYRVGQNSFYEQYF. The chain carries TRBV6-5 and TRBJ2-7; no definite D call. Trimming left V 3 bases short and J 3 bases short, with 21 bases between. Per germline, CDR1 MNHEY and CDR2 SVGAGI. The CDR3 length is 17 residues.

This clonotype was detected many times. The V call is TRBV12-3 or TRBV12-4, the J call TRBJ1-2; D is ambiguous. This CDR3 is 13 amino acids long. V shed 3 bases and J shed 3 bases, with 8 bases lying between them. The CDR3 spells CASSLNTDYGYTF. CDR3 coding DNA: TGTGCCAGCAGTTTGAACACCGACTATGGCTACACCTTC.

This clonotype was counted a few times. The rearrangement joins TRBV7-2 to TRBJ2-3; 13 nucleotides match TRBD2. V was pared by 3 bases and J by 2 bases, with 5 bases of the junction left unmatched. CDR1 and CDR2 (germline): SGHTA, FQGNSA. CDR3 length: 17 residues. CDR3 coding DNA: TGTGCCAGCAGCTTCGCCGGGACTAGCGGGAACACAGATACGCAGTATTTT. Translation gives CASSFAGTSGNTDTQYF.

This clonotype was seen repeatedly, ten times or more. This sequence joins TRBV25-1 and TRBJ2-7, with TRBD2 matching 7 bases. Germline loops: CDR1 MGHDK, CDR2 SYGVNS. The CDR3 runs to 14 residues. J gave up 6 bases and V 5 bases, and 10 bases lay outside the gene matches. The CDR3 loop is CASSPTSAWGEQYF. The CDR3 region has the DNA TGTGCCAGCAGTCCCACTAGCGCCTGGGGCGAGCAGTACTTC.

This clonotype was seen repeatedly, ten times or more. CDR3 amino acids: CATSRTGTGSSYEQYF. The DNA of the CDR3 is TGTGCCACCAGCAGAACCGGGACGGGGAGCTCCTACGAGCAGTACTTC. The rearrangement joins TRBV15 to TRBJ2-7, with D perhaps assigned TRBD1 or TRBD2 (5 bases each). The CDR3 loop spans 16 amino acids. Germline V gene lookup returns CDR1 LNHNV and CDR2 YYDKDF (reference sequence). The V and J ends lost 2 bases and 0 bases respectively, with 14 bases between them.

This clonotype has at least ten counts. The V call is TRBV27, the J call TRBJ1-6, with D possibly matching TRBD1 (6 bases). V was cut by 1 base and J by 0 bases, with 13 bases left in between. The CDR3 is 18 amino acids. Germline CDR1 is MNHEY and CDR2 is SMNVEV (reference sequence). The DNA for the CDR3 is TGTGCCAGCAGTTTATTGGCAGGGACAAGCTCCTATAATTCACCCCTCCACTTT. Protein sequence: CASSLLAGTSSYNSPLHF.

The chain couples TRBV20-1 to TRBJ1-2, with D possibly matching TRBD1 (5 bases). Germline CDR1 and CDR2: DFQATT and SNEGSKA (reference sequence). The CDR3 has 13 amino acids. Trimming left V 0 bases short and J 8 bases short, with 13 bases between. CDR3 region: CSARDLGGAGYTF. The DNA of the CDR3 is TGCAGTGCTAGAGATCTCGGAGGGGCAGGCTACACCTTC.